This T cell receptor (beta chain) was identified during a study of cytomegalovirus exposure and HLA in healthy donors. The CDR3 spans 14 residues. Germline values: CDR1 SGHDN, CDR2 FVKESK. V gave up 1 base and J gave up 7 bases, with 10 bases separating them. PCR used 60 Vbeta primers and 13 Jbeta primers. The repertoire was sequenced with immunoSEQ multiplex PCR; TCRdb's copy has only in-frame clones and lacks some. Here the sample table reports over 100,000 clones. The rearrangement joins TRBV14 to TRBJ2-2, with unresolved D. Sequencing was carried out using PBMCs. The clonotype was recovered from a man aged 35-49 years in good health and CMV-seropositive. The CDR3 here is CASSQVTLGGELFF. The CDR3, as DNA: TGTGCCAGCAGCCAAGTGACTTTGGGCGGGGAGCTGTTTTTT.